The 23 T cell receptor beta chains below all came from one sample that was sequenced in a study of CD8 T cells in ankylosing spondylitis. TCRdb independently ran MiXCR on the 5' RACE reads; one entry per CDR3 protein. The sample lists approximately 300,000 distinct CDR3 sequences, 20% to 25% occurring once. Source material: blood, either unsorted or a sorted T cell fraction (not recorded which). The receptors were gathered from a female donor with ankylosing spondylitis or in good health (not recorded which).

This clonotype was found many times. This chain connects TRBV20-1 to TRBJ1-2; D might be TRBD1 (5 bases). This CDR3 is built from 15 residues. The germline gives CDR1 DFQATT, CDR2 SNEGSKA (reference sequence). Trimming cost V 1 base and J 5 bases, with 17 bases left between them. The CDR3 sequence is CSARGGDGVYYGYTF. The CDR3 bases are TGCAGTGCTAGAGGAGGGGACGGGGTTTATTATGGCTACACCTTC.

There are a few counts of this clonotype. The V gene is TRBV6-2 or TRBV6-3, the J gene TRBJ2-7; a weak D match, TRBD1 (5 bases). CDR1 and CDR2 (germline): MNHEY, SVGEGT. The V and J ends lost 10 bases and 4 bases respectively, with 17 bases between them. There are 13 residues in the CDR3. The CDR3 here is CAIKGQPLYEQYF. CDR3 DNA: TGTGCCATTAAGGGGCAGCCTTTATACGAGCAGTACTTC.

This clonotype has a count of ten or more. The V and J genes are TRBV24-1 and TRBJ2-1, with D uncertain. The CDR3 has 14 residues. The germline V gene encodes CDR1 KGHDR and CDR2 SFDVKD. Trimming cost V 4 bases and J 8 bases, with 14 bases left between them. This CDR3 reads CATSESGPIHEQFF. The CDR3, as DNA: TGTGCCACCAGTGAATCCGGGCCCATCCATGAGCAGTTCTTC.

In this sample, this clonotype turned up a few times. CDR3 residues: CASSRNSNLAKNIQYF. CDR3 nucleotides: TGTGCCAGCAGTCGCAACTCCAACCTAGCCAAAAACATTCAGTACTTC. This chain joins TRBV12-3 or TRBV12-4 and TRBJ2-4, with D unclear. The CDR3 is 16 amino acids. Between the trimmed V and J ends, which lost 5 bases and 0 bases, there was a span of 14 bases.

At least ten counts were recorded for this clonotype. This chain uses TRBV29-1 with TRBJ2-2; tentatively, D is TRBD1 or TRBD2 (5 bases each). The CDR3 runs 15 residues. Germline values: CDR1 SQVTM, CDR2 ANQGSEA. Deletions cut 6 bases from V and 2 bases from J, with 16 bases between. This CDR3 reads CSVKLRDRNTGELFF. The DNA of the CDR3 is TGCAGCGTAAAACTCCGGGACCGAAACACCGGGGAGCTGTTTTTT.

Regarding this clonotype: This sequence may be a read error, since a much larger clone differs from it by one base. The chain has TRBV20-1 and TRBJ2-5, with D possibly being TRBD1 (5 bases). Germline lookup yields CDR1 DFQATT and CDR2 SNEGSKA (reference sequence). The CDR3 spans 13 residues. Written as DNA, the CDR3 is TGCAGCGGTTTCTGGACAACCCAAGAGACCCAGTACTTC. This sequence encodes CSGFWTTQETQYF.

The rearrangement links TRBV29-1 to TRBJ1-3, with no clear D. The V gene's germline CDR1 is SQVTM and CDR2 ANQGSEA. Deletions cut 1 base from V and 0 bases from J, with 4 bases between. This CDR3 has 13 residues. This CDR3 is CSVEGFSGNTIYF. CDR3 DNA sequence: TGCAGCGTTGAAGGGTTCTCTGGAAACACCATATATTTT.

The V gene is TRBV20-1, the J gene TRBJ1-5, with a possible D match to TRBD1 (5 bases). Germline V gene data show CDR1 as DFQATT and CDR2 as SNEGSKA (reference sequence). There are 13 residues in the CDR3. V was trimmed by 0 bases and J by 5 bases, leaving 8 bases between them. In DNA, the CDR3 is TGCAGTGCTAGAGAAGGGGTGGATCAGCCCCAGCATTTT. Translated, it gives CSAREGVDQPQHF.

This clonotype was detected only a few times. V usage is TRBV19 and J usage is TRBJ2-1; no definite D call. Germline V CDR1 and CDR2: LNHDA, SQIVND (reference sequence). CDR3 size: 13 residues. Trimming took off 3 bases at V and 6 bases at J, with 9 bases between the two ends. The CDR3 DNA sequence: TGTGCCAGTAGTATCCAGGCGGCCAATGAGCAGTTCTTC. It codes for CASSIQAANEQFF.

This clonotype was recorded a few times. CDR3 residues: CASSHGITGANVLTF. CDR3 DNA sequence: TGTGCCAGCAGTCATGGCATAACTGGGGCCAACGTCCTGACTTTC. V gene TRBV12-3 or TRBV12-4 combines with J gene TRBJ2-6; D call uncertain. The CDR3 is 15 residues long. Between the trimmed V and J ends, which lost 5 bases and 2 bases, there was a span of 10 bases.

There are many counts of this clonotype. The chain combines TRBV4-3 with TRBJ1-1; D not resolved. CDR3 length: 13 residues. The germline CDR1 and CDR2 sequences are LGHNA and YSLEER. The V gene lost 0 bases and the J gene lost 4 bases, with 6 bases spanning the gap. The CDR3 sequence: CASSQDKSTEAFF. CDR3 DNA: TGCGCCAGCAGCCAAGATAAAAGCACTGAAGCTTTCTTT.

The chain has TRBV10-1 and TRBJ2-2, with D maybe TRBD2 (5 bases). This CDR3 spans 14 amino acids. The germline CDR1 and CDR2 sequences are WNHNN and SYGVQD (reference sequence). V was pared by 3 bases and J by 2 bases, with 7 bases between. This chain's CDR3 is CASSDEGNTGELFF. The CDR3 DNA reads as TGCGCCAGCAGTGATGAGGGAAACACCGGGGAGCTGTTTTTT.

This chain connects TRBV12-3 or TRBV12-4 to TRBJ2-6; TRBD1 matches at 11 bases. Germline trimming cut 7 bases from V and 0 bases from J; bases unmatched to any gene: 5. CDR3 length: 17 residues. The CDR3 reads CASTWTGGVSGANVLTF. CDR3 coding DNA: TGTGCCAGCACCTGGACAGGGGGCGTCTCTGGGGCCAACGTCCTGACTTTC.

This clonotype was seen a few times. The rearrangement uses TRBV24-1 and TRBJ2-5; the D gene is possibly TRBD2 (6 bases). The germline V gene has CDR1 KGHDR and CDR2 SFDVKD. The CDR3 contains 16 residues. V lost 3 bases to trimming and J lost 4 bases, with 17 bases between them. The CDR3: CATSDAGLGSPETQYF. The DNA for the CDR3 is TGTGCCACCAGTGATGCGGGGCTAGGTAGTCCAGAGACCCAGTACTTC.

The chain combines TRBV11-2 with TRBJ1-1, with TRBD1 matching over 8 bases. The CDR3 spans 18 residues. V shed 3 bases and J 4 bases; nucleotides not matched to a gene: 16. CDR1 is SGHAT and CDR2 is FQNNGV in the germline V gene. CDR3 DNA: TGTGCCAGCAGCTTCGGAGTAACGGGACAGGCGGTATCCACTGAAGCTTTCTTT. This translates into CASSFGVTGQAVSTEAFF. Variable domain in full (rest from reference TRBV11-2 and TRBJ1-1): EAGVAQSPRYKIIEKRQSVAFWCNPISGHATLYWYQQILGQGPKLLIQFQNNGVVDDSQLPKDRFSAERLKGVDSTLKIQPAKLEDSAVYLCASSFGVTGQAVSTEAFFGQGTRLTVV.

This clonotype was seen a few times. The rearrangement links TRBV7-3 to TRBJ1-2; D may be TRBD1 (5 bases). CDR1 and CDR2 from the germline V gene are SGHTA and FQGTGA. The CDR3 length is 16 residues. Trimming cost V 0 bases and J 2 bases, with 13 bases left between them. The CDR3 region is CASSLTPGDGNYGYTF. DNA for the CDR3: TGTGCCAGCAGCTTAACACCGGGGGACGGCAACTATGGCTACACCTTC. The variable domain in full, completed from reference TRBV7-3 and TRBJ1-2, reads GAGVSQTPSNKVTEKGKYVELRCDPISGHTALYWYRQSLGQGPEFLIYFQGTGAADDSGLPNDRFFAVRPEGSVSTLKIQRTERGDSAVYLCASSLTPGDGNYGYTFGSGTRLTVV.

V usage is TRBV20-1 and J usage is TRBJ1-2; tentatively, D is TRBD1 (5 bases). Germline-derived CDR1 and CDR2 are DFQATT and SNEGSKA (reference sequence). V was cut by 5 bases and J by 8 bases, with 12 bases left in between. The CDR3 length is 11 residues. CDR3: CSASRGKGYTF. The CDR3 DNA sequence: TGCAGTGCTTCACGGGGGAAGGGCTACACCTTC.

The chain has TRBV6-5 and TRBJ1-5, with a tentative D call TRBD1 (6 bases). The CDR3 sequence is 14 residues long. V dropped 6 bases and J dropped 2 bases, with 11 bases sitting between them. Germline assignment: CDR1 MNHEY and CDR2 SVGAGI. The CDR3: CASRYYRGNQPQHF. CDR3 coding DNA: TGTGCCAGCAGATATTACAGGGGCAATCAGCCCCAGCATTTT.

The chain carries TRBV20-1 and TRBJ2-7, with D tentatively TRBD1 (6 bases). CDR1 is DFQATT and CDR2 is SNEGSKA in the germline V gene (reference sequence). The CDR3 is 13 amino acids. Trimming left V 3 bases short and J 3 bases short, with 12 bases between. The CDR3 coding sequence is TGCAGTGCTAGCGGGGACACGAGCTACGAGCAGTACTTC. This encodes CSASGDTSYEQYF.

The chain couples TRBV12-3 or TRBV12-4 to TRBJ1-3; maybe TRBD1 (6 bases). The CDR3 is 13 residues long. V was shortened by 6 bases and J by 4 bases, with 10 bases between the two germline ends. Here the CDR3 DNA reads TGTGCCAGCAGCCAGGGGTACGGAAACACCATATATTTT. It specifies CASSQGYGNTIYF.

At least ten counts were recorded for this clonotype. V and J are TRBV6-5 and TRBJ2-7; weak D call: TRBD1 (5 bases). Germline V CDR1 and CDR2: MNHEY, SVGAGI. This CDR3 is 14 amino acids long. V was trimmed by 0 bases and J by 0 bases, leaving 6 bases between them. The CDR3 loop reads CASSYSRASYEQYF. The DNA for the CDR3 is TGTGCCAGCAGTTACTCCAGGGCCTCCTACGAGCAGTACTTC.

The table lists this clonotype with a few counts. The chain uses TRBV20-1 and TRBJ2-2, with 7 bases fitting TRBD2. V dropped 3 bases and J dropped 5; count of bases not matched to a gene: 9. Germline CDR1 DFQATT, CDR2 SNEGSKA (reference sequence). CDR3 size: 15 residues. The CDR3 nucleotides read TGCAGTGCTAGCGACTTGTTGCGGGAGACCGGGGAGCTGTTTTTT. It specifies CSASDLLRETGELFF.

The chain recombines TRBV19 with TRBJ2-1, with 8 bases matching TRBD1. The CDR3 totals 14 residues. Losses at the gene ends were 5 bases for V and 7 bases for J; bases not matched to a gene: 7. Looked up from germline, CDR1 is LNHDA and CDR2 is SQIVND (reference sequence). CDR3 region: CASSLRQGWNEQFF. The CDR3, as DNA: TGTGCCAGTAGTCTTCGACAGGGGTGGAATGAGCAGTTCTTC.